The 20 T cell receptor beta chains below all came from one sample that was sequenced in a study of intratumoral heterogeneity in liver cancer. Tumour samples came from separate, distinct regions of the hepatocellular carcinoma nodule. Sequencing used immunoSEQ multiplex PCR; TCRdb keeps in-frame clones, though not all of them. This table has thousands of clones, about two thirds appearing once. This specimen was tumor tissue, taken before any cancer treatment. The receptors originated from a woman aged 70 to 79 with hepatocellular carcinoma.

This clone has just one count. The V call is TRBV20-1, the J call TRBJ1-2; D perhaps matches TRBD1 (5 bases). Germline V lookup: CDR1 DFQATT, CDR2 SNEGSKA (reference sequence). There are 11 residues in the CDR3. The V gene lost 5 bases and the J gene lost 3 bases, with 7 bases spanning the gap. The DNA for the CDR3 is TGCAGTGCTCCCAGGGACTATGGCTACACCTTC. It translates to CSAPRDYGYTF.

The chain has TRBV10-3 and TRBJ2-1; a possible D gene is TRBD2 (6 bases). Germline values: CDR1 ENHRY, CDR2 SYGVKD. This CDR3 spans 15 amino acids. V was trimmed by 2 bases and J by 7 bases, leaving 15 bases between them. The CDR3 DNA sequence: TGTGCCATCAGTGAGGATCGGGCTAGCGTGAATGAGCAGTTCTTC. Residues: CAISEDRASVNEQFF.

The chain is built from TRBV2 and TRBJ2-1, with D unclear. CDR3 size: 11 residues. Germline-derived CDR1 and CDR2 are SNHLY and FYNNEI. V lost 6 bases and J lost 6, with 6 bases in between. The CDR3 protein is CASRVLNEQFF. CDR3 sequence (DNA): TGTGCCAGCAGAGTCCTCAATGAGCAGTTCTTC. Looking up the rest from reference TRBV2 and TRBJ2-1 gives the full variable domain: EPEVTQTPSHQVTQMGQEVILRCVPISNHLYFYWYRQILGQKVEFLVSFYNNEISEKSEIFDDQFSVERPDGSNFTLKIRSTKLEDSAMYFCASRVLNEQFFGPGTRLTVL.

CDR3 in amino acids: CASSARLAGGGPQPDTQYF. CDR3 DNA sequence: TGTGCCAGCAGCGCCCGACTAGCGGGAGGGGGGCCACAGCCAGATACGCAGTATTTT. The chain links TRBV9 to TRBJ2-3; TRBD2 agrees at 14 bases. Trimming cost V 3 bases and J 4 bases; bases outside gene matches: 13. CDR1 is SGDLS and CDR2 is YYNGEE in the germline V gene. The CDR3 runs to 19 residues.

In this sample, this clone turned up a few times. J is TRBJ1-2 and V is TRBV28; perhaps TRBD1 as D (5 bases). Germline CDR1 reads MDHEN; CDR2 reads SYDVKM. The CDR3 is made up of 15 amino acids. V lost 4 bases and J 2 bases, leaving 14 bases between the germline ends. CDR3 bases: TGTGCCAGCAGTTCCCCGGGACCTACGAACTATGGCTACACCTTC. This sequence encodes CASSSPGPTNYGYTF.

V and J are TRBV5-1 and TRBJ2-7; D is ambiguous. Trimming stripped 1 base from V and 2 bases from J, with 7 bases between. The CDR3 contains 13 residues. Germline V lookup: CDR1 SGHRS, CDR2 YFSETQ. CDR3 sequence: CASSLTRPYEQYF. DNA for the CDR3: TGCGCCAGCAGCTTGACACGGCCCTACGAGCAGTACTTC.

The chain uses TRBV7-2 and TRBJ1-1, with D maybe TRBD1 (5 bases). Trimming left V 7 bases short and J 3 bases short, with 12 bases between. The germline V gene has CDR1 SGHTA and CDR2 FQGNSA. This CDR3 is built from 13 residues. DNA of the CDR3: TGTGCCAGCAACATGGCGGGGGACACTGAAGCTTTCTTT. Protein: CASNMAGDTEAFF. The full variable domain, rest sourced from reference TRBV7-2 and TRBJ1-1, is GAGVSQSPSNKVTEKGKDVELRCDPISGHTALYWYRQSLGQGLEFLIYFQGNSAPDKSGLPSDRFSAERTGGSVSTLTIQRTQQEDSAVYLCASNMAGDTEAFFGQGTRLTVV.

The V and J genes are TRBV7-3 and TRBJ2-7; possibly TRBD2 for D (5 bases). V was trimmed by 8 bases and J by 0 bases, leaving 11 bases between them. There are 13 residues in the CDR3. Germline assignment: CDR1 SGHTA and CDR2 FQGTGA. The CDR3 DNA follows: TGTGCCAGCTCGCGGGCCACCTCCTACGAGCAGTACTTC. Translated: CASSRATSYEQYF.

This clone showed up just a few times. The chain joins TRBV28 to TRBJ2-5; 7 bases map to TRBD1. J gave up 5 bases and V 7 bases, and 13 bases lay outside the gene matches. Germline CDR1 reads MDHEN; CDR2 reads SYDVKM. This CDR3 has 15 amino acids. The CDR3 sequence is CASTTGTVVLETQYF. CDR3 coding DNA: TGTGCCAGCACAACCGGGACAGTGGTTTTGGAGACCCAGTACTTC.

This chain links TRBV6-6 with TRBJ2-5; D call uncertain. Germline V lookup: CDR1 MNHNY, CDR2 SVGAGI (reference sequence). The ends were cut back, 8 bases at V and 4 bases at J, with 8 bases in the middle. CDR3 length equals 11 residues. CDR3 sequence reads: CASGLGETQYF. CDR3 DNA sequence: TGTGCCAGCGGTCTGGGAGAGACCCAGTACTTC.

The rearrangement joins TRBV7-6 to TRBJ2-5; 8 nucleotides agree with TRBD2. The J segment lost 0 bases and the V segment lost 5 bases, leaving 5 bases of the junction unmatched. The V gene's germline CDR1 is SGHVS and CDR2 FNYEAQ. The CDR3 runs to 15 residues. CDR3 protein: CASSRWTSYQETQYF. Here the CDR3 DNA reads TGTGCCAGCAGCCGTTGGACTAGCTACCAAGAGACCCAGTACTTC.

The V call is TRBV29-1, the J call TRBJ2-4; 9 bases fit TRBD1. The CDR3 is 11 amino acids. In germline, CDR1 is SQVTM, CDR2 ANQGSEA. V trimming: 7 bases; J trimming: 7 bases; junction bases outside the gene matches: 2. The CDR3 is CSAGQGNIQYF. CDR3 DNA: TGCAGCGCGGGACAGGGCAACATTCAGTACTTC.

This clone was counted a few times. This chain connects TRBV2 to TRBJ1-5; D is uncertain. Per germline, CDR1 SNHLY and CDR2 FYNNEI. V was shortened by 3 bases and J by 6 bases, with 6 bases between the two germline ends. This CDR3 has 12 amino acids. The CDR3: CASSEDVQPQHF. The CDR3 bases are TGTGCCAGCAGTGAGGACGTTCAGCCCCAGCATTTT.

The chain carries TRBV6-1 and TRBJ1-4; the D is unclear. Germline V gene sequence: CDR1 MNHNS, CDR2 SASEGT. Trimming cost V 3 bases and J 11 bases, with 10 bases left between them. The CDR3 consists of 12 residues. The CDR3 reads CASSEDSWKLFF. CDR3 coding DNA: TGTGCCAGCAGTGAGGACTCCTGGAAACTGTTTTTT.

This clone was found a few times. This chain links TRBV28 with TRBJ2-5; 9 bases match TRBD1. The germline CDR1 and CDR2 sequences are MDHEN and SYDVKM. The CDR3 loop spans 15 amino acids. V trimming: 2 bases; J trimming: 4 bases; junction bases outside the gene matches: 5. The CDR3, as DNA: TGTGCCAGCAGTTTAGAACAGGGGGCGGGAGAGACCCAGTACTTC. It encodes CASSLEQGAGETQYF.

V and J are TRBV10-1 and TRBJ2-7; 9 bases align to TRBD1. Per the germline V gene, CDR1 is WNHNN and CDR2 is SYGVQD (reference sequence). This CDR3 is built from 16 residues. V trimming: 0 bases; J trimming: 2 bases; junction bases outside the gene matches: 5. The CDR3 sequence is CASSESRGQGTYEQYF. CDR3 nucleotide sequence: TGCGCCAGCAGTGAGTCCAGGGGACAGGGAACCTACGAGCAGTACTTC.

This chain uses TRBV2 with TRBJ2-7, with TRBD1 matching 7 bases. Unmatched junction bases numbered 11, after V lost 6 bases and J lost 0 bases. The CDR3 consists of 16 residues. The germline V gene encodes CDR1 SNHLY and CDR2 FYNNEI. This CDR3 reads CASSPTRTGVSYEQYF. DNA for the CDR3: TGTGCCAGCAGCCCCACGCGGACAGGAGTCTCCTACGAGCAGTACTTC.

The chain couples TRBV12-3 or TRBV12-4 to TRBJ1-5; D is unresolved. This CDR3 is built from 13 residues. Trimming shortened V by 6 bases and J by 3 bases, and 9 bases separated the two germline ends. CDR3 region: CASRNSPNQPQHF. The CDR3, as DNA: TGTGCCAGCAGAAACAGTCCCAATCAGCCCCAGCATTTT.

CDR3: CASEWVVQFF. The CDR3 bases are TGTGCCAGCGAATGGGTTGTGCAGTTCTTC. The chain carries TRBV2 and TRBJ2-1; no firm D call. The V end lost 8 bases, the J end lost 12 bases, and 11 bases lay between the germline ends. CDR1 SNHLY and CDR2 FYNNEI come from the germline V gene. The CDR3 has 10 residues.

This clone was detected once. The chain combines TRBV7-8 with TRBJ1-1, with D perhaps TRBD1 (5 bases). With 5 bases removed from V and 8 bases from J, the gap between germline ends came to 15 bases. Germline V lookup: CDR1 SGHVS, CDR2 FQNEAQ. The CDR3 is 13 residues long. This chain's CDR3 is CASSPVVQGEAFF. The CDR3 coding sequence is TGTGCCAGCAGCCCCGTGGTCCAGGGAGAAGCTTTCTTT.